This entry lists 16 T cell receptor beta chains sequenced from one sample in a study of blood T cell repertoires in COVID-19. The data were produced by immunoSEQ multiplex PCR, yet TCRdb's version contains in-frame clones alone and is incomplete. The sample includes 250,000 to 350,000 clones, around 87% of them seen just once. The sequencing sample was made of peripheral blood. The receptors were sampled from a woman between 50 and 59 years old with active or convalescent COVID-19.

The chain uses TRBV7-2 and TRBJ1-1, with a weak D call TRBD1 (5 bases). The CDR3 contains 17 residues. Germline CDR1 is SGHTA and CDR2 is FQGNSA. With 5 bases removed from V and 4 bases from J, the gap between germline ends came to 23 bases. The CDR3 DNA reads TGTGCCAGCAGCGCTCGGCTCGTGGGGCGGGGGGGCACTGAAGCTTTCTTT. It codes for CASSARLVGRGGTEAFF.

Only a few counts were recorded for this clone. The chain carries TRBV6-2 or TRBV6-3 and TRBJ1-2; 10 nucleotides match TRBD1. CDR1 MNHEY and CDR2 SVGEGT come from the germline V gene. The CDR3 is 15 residues long. The V and J ends lost 5 bases and 0 bases, in that order; junction bases with no gene match: 3. The CDR3 region is CASSIGQGANYGYTF. The CDR3 DNA sequence: TGTGCCAGCAGTATCGGACAGGGGGCTAACTATGGCTACACCTTC.

The chain carries TRBV7-3 and TRBJ2-3; 10 bases are shared with TRBD2. Trimming removed 1 base from V and 0 bases from J; junction bases left unmatched: 13. Germline assignment: CDR1 SGHTA and CDR2 FQGTGA. CDR3 length equals 20 residues. CDR3 bases: TGTGCCAGCAGCTTAAGGGGATTCCTAGCGGGGGATCCTAGCACAGATACGCAGTATTTT. Its translation: CASSLRGFLAGDPSTDTQYF.

This sequence joins TRBV10-3 and TRBJ2-1, with D possibly matching TRBD1 (6 bases). The CDR3 length is 13 residues. Deletions cut 0 bases from V and 6 bases from J, with 6 bases between. Germline CDR1 reads ENHRY; CDR2 reads SYGVKD. The DNA for the CDR3 is TGTGCCATCAGTGAGTCAGGGGGCAATGAGCAGTTCTTC. The encoded protein is CAISESGGNEQFF.

The chain joins TRBV19 to TRBJ1-3, with 10 bases identical to TRBD1. V lost 5 bases, J lost 4 bases, and 11 bases stayed unmatched. Germline CDR1 LNHDA, CDR2 SQIVND (reference sequence). This CDR3 is 17 amino acids long. CDR3 residues: CASSGAGTGAVGNTIYF. In DNA form, the CDR3 reads TGTGCCAGTAGTGGAGCCGGGACAGGGGCGGTAGGAAACACCATATATTTT. Drawing the rest from reference TRBV19 and TRBJ1-3, the complete variable domain is DGGITQSPKYLFRKEGQNVTLSCEQNLNHDAMYWYRQDPGQGLRLIYYSQIVNDFQKGDIAEGYSVSREKKESFPLTVTSAQKNPTAFYLCASSGAGTGAVGNTIYFGEGSWLTVV.

The chain recombines TRBV6-6 with TRBJ2-5; TRBD2 agrees at 8 bases. This CDR3 contains 15 residues. The junction had 2 bases not matched to a gene; V was cut back by 0 bases and J by 2 bases. The germline V gene has CDR1 MNHNY and CDR2 SVGAGI (reference sequence). CDR3 sequence: CASSYSLAGQETQYF. In nucleotides, the CDR3 is TGTGCCAGCAGTTACTCCCTAGCGGGTCAAGAGACCCAGTACTTC.

This clone was picked up a small number of times. This sequence joins TRBV7-3 and TRBJ2-1; 7 bases align to TRBD1. The V gene end was trimmed by 4 bases and the J gene end by 6 bases; junction bases not matched to a gene: 6. The CDR3 totals 14 residues. Germline V lookup: CDR1 SGHTA, CDR2 FQGTGA. CDR3 nucleotide sequence: TGTGCCAGCAGCTACAGGGGTCCAGGCAATGAGCAGTTCTTC. This encodes CASSYRGPGNEQFF.

The genes are TRBV7-3 and TRBJ2-6; D is undetermined. The germline CDR1 and CDR2 sequences are SGHTA and FQGTGA. Trimming removed 5 bases from V and 7 bases from J, with 9 bases in between. CDR3 length: 13 amino acids. The DNA of the CDR3 is TGTGCCAGCAGCCCGAACGGTGCCAACGTCCTGACTTTC. It codes for CASSPNGANVLTF.

A word on this clone: Other DNA sequences within the sample encode an identical CDR3. The DNA for the CDR3 is TGTGCCAGCAGTTCTCTGGGCGGCTACACCTTC. Its translation: CASSSLGGYTF. The rearrangement uses TRBV12-3 or TRBV12-4 and TRBJ1-2, with no clear D. The CDR3 extends over 11 amino acids. V gave up 4 bases and J gave up 8 bases, with 8 bases separating them.

This chain uses TRBV6-5 with TRBJ1-1; D call uncertain. V was shortened by 7 bases and J by 1 base, with 10 bases between the two germline ends. The CDR3 extends over 13 amino acids. Germline CDR1 is MNHEY and CDR2 is SVGAGI. CDR3 sequence reads: CASNPPGNTEAFF. The CDR3 DNA reads TGTGCCAGCAACCCTCCAGGGAACACTGAAGCTTTCTTT.

This chain joins TRBV5-8 and TRBJ1-1; perhaps TRBD1 as D (5 bases). CDR1 and CDR2 (germline): SGHTS, YDEGEE. Trimming took off 5 bases at V and 1 base at J, with 12 bases between the two ends. The CDR3 extends over 14 amino acids. The CDR3 loop is CASSYVGANTEAFF. CDR3 DNA: TGTGCCAGCAGTTATGTAGGGGCGAACACTGAAGCTTTCTTT.

The J gene is TRBJ1-5, the V gene TRBV30; maybe TRBD1 (6 bases). V lost 1 base, J lost 7 bases, and 14 bases lay in between. The CDR3 covers 14 residues. Germline CDR1 reads GTSNPN; CDR2 reads SVGIG (reference sequence). The CDR3 nucleotides are TGTGCCTGGAGTGAAGGGGCAGGGGACCAGCCCCAGCATTTT. It translates to CAWSEGAGDQPQHF.

The gene calls are TRBV7-8 and TRBJ2-3; 10 bases map to TRBD1. In germline, CDR1 is SGHVS, CDR2 FQNEAQ. V was clipped by 5 bases and J by 0 bases; unmatched bases: 5. This CDR3 is built from 16 residues. In DNA, the CDR3 is TGTGCCAGCAGCAGACAGGGGGCCGCTAGCACAGATACGCAGTATTTT. This sequence encodes CASSRQGAASTDTQYF.

The V call is TRBV28, the J call TRBJ1-2; perhaps TRBD1 as D (5 bases). Trimming took off 5 bases at V and 4 bases at J, with 8 bases between the two ends. This CDR3 has 12 residues. CDR1 is MDHEN, CDR2 SYDVKM, per germline. In DNA form, the CDR3 reads TGTGCCAGCAGTAAGGGGTTCTATGGCTACACCTTC. Amino acid sequence: CASSKGFYGYTF.

The chain links TRBV12-5 to TRBJ1-5; D may be TRBD1 (5 bases). The length of the CDR3 is 14 residues. V was trimmed by 0 bases and J by 2 bases, leaving 5 bases between them. Germline values: CDR1 LGHNT, CDR2 FRNRAP. The chain's CDR3 is CASGLVQGNQPQHF. DNA of the CDR3: TGTGCTAGTGGTTTGGTACAGGGCAATCAGCCCCAGCATTTT.

In this sample, this clone turned up a few times. The chain uses TRBV27 and TRBJ1-2; D is unresolved. Trimming left V 2 bases short and J 1 base short, with 8 bases between. Looked up from germline, CDR1 is MNHEY and CDR2 is SMNVEV (reference sequence). The CDR3 runs 14 residues. The CDR3 DNA reads as TGTGCCAGCAGTTTAGGGCCGATTAACTATGGCTACACCTTC. Its translation: CASSLGPINYGYTF.